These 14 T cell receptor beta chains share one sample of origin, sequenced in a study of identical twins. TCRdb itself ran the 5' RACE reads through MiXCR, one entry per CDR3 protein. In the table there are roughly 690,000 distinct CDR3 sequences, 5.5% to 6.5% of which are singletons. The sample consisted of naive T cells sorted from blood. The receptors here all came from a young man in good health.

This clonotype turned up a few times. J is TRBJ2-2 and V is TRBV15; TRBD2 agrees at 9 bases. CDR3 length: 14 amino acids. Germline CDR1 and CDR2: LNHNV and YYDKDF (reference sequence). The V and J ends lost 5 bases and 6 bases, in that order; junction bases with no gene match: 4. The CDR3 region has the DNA TGTGCCACCAGCGTTAGCGGGAGAGCCGGGGAGCTGTTTTTT. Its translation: CATSVSGRAGELFF.

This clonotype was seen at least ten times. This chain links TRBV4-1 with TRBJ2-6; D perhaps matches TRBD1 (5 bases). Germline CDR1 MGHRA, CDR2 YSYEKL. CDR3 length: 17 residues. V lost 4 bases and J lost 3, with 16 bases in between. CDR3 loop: CASSLVGRTYGANVLTF. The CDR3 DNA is TGCGCCAGCAGCCTTGTGGGGCGAACGTATGGGGCCAACGTCCTGACTTTC.

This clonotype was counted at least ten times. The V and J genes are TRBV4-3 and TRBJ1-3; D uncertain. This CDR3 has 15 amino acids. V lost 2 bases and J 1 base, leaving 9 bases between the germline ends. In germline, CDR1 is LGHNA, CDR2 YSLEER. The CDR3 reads CASSQHSGSGNTIYF. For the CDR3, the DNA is TGCGCCAGCAGCCAACATTCGGGGTCTGGAAACACCATATATTTT.

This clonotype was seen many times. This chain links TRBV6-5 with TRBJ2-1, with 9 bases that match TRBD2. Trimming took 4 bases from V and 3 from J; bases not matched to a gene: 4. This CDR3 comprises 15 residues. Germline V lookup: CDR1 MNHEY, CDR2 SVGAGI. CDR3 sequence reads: CASSFSGRLYNEQFF. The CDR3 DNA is TGTGCCAGCAGTTTTAGCGGGAGACTCTACAATGAGCAGTTCTTC.

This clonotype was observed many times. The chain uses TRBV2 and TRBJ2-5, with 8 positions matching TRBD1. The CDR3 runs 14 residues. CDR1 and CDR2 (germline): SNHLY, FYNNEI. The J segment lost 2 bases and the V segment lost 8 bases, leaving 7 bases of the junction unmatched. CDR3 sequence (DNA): TGTGCCAGCTCAGACGACAGGGGACAAGAGACCCAGTACTTC. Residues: CASSDDRGQETQYF.

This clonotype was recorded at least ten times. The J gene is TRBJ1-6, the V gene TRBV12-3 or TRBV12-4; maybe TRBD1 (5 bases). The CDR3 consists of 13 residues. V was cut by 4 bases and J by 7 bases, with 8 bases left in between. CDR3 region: CASSSGWNSPLHF. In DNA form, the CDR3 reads TGTGCCAGCAGTTCAGGGTGGAATTCACCCCTCCACTTT.

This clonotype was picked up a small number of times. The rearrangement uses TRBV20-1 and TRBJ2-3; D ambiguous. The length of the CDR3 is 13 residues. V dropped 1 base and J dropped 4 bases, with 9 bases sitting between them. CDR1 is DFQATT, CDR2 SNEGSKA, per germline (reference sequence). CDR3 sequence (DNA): TGCAGTGCTAGAGGATGGGCGCCAGATACGCAGTATTTT. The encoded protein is CSARGWAPDTQYF.

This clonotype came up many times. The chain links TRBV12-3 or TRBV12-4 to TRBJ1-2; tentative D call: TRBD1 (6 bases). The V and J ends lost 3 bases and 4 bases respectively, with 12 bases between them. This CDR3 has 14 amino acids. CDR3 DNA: TGTGCCAGCAGTTTTGGGGGGCAGGGCTATGGCTACACCTTC. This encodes CASSFGGQGYGYTF.

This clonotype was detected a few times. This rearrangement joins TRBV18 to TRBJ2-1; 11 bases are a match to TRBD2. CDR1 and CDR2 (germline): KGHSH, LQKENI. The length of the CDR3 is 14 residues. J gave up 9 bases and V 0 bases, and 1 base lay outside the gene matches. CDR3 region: CASSPPLAGGEQFF. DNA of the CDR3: TGTGCCAGCTCACCACCTCTAGCGGGGGGTGAGCAGTTCTTC.

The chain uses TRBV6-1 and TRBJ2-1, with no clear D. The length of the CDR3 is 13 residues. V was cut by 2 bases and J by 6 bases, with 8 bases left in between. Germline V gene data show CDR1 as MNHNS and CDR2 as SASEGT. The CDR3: CASSESPSNEQFF. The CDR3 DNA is TGTGCCAGCAGTGAATCTCCGTCCAATGAGCAGTTCTTC.

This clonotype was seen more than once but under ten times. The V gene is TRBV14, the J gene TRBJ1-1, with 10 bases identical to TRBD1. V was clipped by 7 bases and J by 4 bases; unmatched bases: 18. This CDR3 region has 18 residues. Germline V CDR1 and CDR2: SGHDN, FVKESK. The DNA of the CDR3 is TGTGCCAGCACCCGCTTAAAGACAGGGGGCCGGGGCGGCACTGAAGCTTTCTTT. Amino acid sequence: CASTRLKTGGRGGTEAFF.

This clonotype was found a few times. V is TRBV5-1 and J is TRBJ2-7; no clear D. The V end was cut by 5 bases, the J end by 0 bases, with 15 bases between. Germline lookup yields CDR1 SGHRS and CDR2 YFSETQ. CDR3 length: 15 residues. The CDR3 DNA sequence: TGCGCCAGCAGACTCGCCACCCACTACTCCTACGAGCAGTACTTC. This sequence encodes CASRLATHYSYEQYF.

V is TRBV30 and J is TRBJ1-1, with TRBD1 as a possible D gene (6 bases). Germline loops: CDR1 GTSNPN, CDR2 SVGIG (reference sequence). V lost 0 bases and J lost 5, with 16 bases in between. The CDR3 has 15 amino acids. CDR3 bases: TGTGCCTGGAGTGTACTGGGGGCCGGTGGTACTGAAGCTTTCTTT. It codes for CAWSVLGAGGTEAFF.

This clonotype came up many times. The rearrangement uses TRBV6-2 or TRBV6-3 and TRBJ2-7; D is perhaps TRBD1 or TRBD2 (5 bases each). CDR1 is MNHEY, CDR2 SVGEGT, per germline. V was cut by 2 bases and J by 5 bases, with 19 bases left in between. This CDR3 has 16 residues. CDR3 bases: TGTGCCAGCAGTTACCGTAACCGGGACCAATCACACGAGCAGTACTTC. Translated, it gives CASSYRNRDQSHEQYF.